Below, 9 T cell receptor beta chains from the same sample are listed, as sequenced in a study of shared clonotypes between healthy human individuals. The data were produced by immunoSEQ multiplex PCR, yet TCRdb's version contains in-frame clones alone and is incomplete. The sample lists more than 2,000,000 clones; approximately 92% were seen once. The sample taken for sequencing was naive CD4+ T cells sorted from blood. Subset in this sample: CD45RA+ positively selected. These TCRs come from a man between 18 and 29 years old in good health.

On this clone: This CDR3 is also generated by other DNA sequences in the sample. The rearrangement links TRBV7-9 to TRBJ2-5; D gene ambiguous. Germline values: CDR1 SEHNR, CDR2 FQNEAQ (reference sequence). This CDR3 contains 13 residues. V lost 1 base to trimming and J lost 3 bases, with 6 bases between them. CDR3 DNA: TGTGCCAGCAGCTTAGGCACAGAAGAGACCCAGTACTTC. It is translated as CASSLGTEETQYF.

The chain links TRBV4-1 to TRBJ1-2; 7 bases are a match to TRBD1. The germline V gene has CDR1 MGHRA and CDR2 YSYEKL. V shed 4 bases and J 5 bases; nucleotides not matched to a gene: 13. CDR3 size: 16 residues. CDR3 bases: TGCGCCAGCAGCCGCCCCTTCGACAGGGCTCTTTATGGCTACACCTTC. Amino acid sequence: CASSRPFDRALYGYTF.

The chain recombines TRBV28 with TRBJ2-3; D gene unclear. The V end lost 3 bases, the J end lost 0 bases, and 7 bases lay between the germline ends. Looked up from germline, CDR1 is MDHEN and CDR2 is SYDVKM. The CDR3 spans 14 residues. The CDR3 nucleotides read TGTGCCAGCAGTTTGGTAGGGAGCACAGATACGCAGTATTTT. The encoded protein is CASSLVGSTDTQYF.

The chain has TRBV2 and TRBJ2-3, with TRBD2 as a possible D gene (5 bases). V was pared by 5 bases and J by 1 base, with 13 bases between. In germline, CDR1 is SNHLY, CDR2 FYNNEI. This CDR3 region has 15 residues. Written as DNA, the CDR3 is TGTGCCAGCAGTCGGACTCCCACGGGCACAGATACGCAGTATTTT. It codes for CASSRTPTGTDTQYF.

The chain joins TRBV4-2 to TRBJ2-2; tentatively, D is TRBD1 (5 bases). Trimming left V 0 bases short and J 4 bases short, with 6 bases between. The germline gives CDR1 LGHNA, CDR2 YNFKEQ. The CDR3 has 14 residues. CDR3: CASSQDQGTGELFF. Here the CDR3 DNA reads TGTGCCAGCAGCCAAGATCAGGGCACCGGGGAGCTGTTTTTT.

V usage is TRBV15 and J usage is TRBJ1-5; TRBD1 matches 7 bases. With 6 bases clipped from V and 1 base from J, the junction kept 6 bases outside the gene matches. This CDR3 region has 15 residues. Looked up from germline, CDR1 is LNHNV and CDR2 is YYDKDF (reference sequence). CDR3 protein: CATSSGTASNQPQHF. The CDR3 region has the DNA TGTGCCACCAGTTCCGGGACAGCCAGCAATCAGCCCCAGCATTTT.

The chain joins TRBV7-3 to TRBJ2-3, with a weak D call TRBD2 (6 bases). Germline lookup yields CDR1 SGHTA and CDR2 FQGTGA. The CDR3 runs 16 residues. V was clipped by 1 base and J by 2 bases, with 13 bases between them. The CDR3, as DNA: TGTGCCAGCAGCTTAAGGTCGGGCGGGGACACAGATACGCAGTATTTT. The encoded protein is CASSLRSGGDTDTQYF.

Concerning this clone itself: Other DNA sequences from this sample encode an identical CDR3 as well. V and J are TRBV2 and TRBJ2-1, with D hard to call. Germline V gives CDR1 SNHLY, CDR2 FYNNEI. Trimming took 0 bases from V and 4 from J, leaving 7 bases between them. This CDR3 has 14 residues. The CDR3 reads CASSEALQYNEQFF. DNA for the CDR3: TGTGCCAGCAGTGAAGCGCTTCAGTACAATGAGCAGTTCTTC.

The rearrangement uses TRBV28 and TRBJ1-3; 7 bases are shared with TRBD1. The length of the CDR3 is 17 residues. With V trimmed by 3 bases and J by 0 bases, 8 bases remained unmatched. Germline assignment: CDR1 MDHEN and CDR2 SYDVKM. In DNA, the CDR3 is TGTGCCAGCAGTTTGCGACAGGGACTTCTCTCTGGAAACACCATATATTTT. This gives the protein CASSLRQGLLSGNTIYF. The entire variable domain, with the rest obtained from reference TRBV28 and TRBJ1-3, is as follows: DVKVTQSSRYLVKRTGEKVFLECVQDMDHENMFWYRQDPGLGLRLIYFSYDVKMKEKGDIPEGYSVSREKKERFSLILESASTNQTSMYLCASSLRQGLLSGNTIYFGEGSWLTVV.